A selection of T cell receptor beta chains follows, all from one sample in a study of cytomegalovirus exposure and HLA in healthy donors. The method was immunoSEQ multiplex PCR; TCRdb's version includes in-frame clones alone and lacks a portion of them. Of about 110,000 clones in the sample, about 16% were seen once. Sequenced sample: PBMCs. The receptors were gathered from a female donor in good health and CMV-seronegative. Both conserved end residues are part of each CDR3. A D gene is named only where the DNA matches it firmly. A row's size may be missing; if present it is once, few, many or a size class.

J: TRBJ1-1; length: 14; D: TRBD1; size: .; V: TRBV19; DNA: TGTGCCAGTAGTGTAGACAGGGAGAACACTGAAGCTTTCTTT; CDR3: CASSVDRENTEAFF
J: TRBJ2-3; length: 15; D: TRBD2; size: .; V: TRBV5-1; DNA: TGCGCCAGCAGCTCCAGCGGGGACCGCACAGATACGCAGTATTTT; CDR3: CASSSSGDRTDTQYF
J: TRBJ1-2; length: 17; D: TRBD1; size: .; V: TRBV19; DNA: TGTGCCAGTAACGGCCCGACGGTGACAGGGTATTTCTATGGCTACACCTTC; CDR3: CASNGPTVTGYFYGYTF
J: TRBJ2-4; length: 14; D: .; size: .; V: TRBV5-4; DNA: TGTGCCAGCAGCTTGGGCTTGGCCGGAGACATTCAGTACTTC; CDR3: CASSLGLAGDIQYF
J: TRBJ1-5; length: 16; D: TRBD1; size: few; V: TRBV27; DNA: TGTGCCAGCAGTTTATCGGGACAGGGAGTCAATCAGCCCCAGCATTTT; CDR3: CASSLSGQGVNQPQHF
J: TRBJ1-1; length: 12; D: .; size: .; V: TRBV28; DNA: TGTGCCAGCAGTTCTCCCGCAACAGAAGCTTTCTTT; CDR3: CASSSPATEAFF
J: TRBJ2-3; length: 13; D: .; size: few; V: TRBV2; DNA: TGTGCCAGCTCTGCGGGACGGGGAGATACGCAGTATTTT; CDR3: CASSAGRGDTQYF
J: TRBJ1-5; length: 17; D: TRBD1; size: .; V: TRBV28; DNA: TGTGCCAGCAGTTTTTGGGCTGCGGGGCAGGGGGATCAGCCCCAGCATTTT; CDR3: CASSFWAAGQGDQPQHF
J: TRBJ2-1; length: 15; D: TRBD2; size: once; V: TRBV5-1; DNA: TGCGCCAGCAGCTTGAATAGCGGGGGTTACAATGAGCAGTTCTTC; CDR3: CASSLNSGGYNEQFF
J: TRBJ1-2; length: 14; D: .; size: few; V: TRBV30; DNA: TGTGCCTGGAACACGGCAGGCAATACCTATGGCTACACCTTC; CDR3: CAWNTAGNTYGYTF
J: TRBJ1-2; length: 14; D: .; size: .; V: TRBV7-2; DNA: TGTGCCAGCAGCTGGGGGGGGACGGCCTATGGCTACACCTTC; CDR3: CASSWGGTAYGYTF
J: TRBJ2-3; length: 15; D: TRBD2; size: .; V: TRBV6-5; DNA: TGTGCCAGCAGTGGGCTAGCGGGAGGGATAGATACGCAGTATTTT; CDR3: CASSGLAGGIDTQYF
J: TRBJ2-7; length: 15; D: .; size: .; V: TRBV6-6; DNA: TGTGCCAGCAGTTACATGCGGGGAAGCTCCTACGAGCAGTACTTC; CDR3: CASSYMRGSSYEQYF
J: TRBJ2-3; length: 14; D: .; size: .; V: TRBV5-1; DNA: TGCGCCAGCAGCTTTACCGCGTCCACAGATACGCAGTATTTT; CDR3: CASSFTASTDTQYF
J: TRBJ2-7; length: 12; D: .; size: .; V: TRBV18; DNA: TGTGCCAGCTCACCAGGAACGGGGGAGCAGTACTTC; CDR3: CASSPGTGEQYF
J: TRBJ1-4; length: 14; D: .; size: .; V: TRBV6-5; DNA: TGTGCCAGCAGTTCCAGGGATCCTAATGAAAAACTGTTTTTT; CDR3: CASSSRDPNEKLFF
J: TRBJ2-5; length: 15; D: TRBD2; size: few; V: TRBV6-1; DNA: TGTGCCAGCACTAGAACTGGAGCGGGGGGGGAGACCCAGTACTTC; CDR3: CASTRTGAGGETQYF
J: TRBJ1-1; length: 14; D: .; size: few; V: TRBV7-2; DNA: TGTGCCAGCAGCCTATACCCCGGGGACACTGAAGCTTTCTTT; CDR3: CASSLYPGDTEAFF
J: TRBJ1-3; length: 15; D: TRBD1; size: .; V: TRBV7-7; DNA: TGTGCTAGCAGCTTAGGGGACAGCTCTGGAAACACCATATATTTT; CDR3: CASSLGDSSGNTIYF
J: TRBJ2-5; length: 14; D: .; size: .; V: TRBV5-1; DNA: TGCGCCAGCAGCGTCTTACAACAGCAAGAGACCCAGTACTTC; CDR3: CASSVLQQQETQYF
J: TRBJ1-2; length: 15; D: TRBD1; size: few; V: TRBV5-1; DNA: TGCGCCAGCAGCGACTGGGACAGGGGATCCTATGGCTACACCTTC; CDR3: CASSDWDRGSYGYTF
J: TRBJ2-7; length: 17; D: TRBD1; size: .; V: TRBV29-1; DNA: TGCAGCGTTGAAGGGAGGAGAGAGACAGGGTATACCTACGAGCAGTACTTC; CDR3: CSVEGRRETGYTYEQYF
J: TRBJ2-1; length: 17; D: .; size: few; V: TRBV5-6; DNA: TGTGCCAGCAGCTTCCGCTGGGACTCGAGCTCCTACAATGAGCAGTTCTTC; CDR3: CASSFRWDSSSYNEQFF
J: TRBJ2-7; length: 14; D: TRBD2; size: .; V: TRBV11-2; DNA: TGTGCCAGCAGCTTTAGCGGGGGGGCCTACGAGCAGTACTTC; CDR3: CASSFSGGAYEQYF
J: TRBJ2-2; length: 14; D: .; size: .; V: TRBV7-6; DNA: TGTGCCAGCAGGCTACGTCAGGGTCCCGGGGAGCTGTTTTTT; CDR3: CASRLRQGPGELFF
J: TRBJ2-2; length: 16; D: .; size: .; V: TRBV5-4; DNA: TGTGCCAGCAGCTTGGCCGTACAGGGAAAACCCGGGGAGCTGTTTTTT; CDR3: CASSLAVQGKPGELFF
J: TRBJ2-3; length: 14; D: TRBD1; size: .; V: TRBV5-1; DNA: TGCGCCAGCCAGGGACAGCGCCACACAGATACGCAGTATTTT; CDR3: CASQGQRHTDTQYF
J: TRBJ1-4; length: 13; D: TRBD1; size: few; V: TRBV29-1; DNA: TGCAGCGTCAAACAGGGGGAAAATGAAAAACTGTTTTTT; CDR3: CSVKQGENEKLFF
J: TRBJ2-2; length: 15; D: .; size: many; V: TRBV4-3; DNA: TGCGCCAGCAGCCAAGCTGTGTCCGGGGCCGGGGAGCTGTTTTTT; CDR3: CASSQAVSGAGELFF